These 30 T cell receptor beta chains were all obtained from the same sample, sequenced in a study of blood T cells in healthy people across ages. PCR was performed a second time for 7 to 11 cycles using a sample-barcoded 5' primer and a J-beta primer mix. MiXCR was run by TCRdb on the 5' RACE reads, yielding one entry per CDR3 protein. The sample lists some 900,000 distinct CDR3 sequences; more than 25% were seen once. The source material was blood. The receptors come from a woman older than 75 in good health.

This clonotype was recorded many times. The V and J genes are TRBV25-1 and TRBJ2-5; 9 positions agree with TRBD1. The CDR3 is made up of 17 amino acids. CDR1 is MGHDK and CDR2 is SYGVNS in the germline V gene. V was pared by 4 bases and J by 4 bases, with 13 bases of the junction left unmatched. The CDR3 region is CASSARQGGRQVETQYF. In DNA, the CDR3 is TGTGCCAGCAGTGCTAGACAGGGGGGTCGCCAGGTAGAGACCCAGTACTTC.

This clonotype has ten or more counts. The DNA of the CDR3 is TGTGCCAGCAGCTTAGCGGGACAGATCAGCACAGATACGCAGTATTTT. Residues: CASSLAGQISTDTQYF. The chain couples TRBV7-2 to TRBJ2-3, with TRBD1 matching 7 bases. The CDR3 spans 16 residues. V trimming: 0 bases; J trimming: 0 bases; junction bases outside the gene matches: 3. Germline V gene lookup returns CDR1 SGHTA and CDR2 FQGNSA. Full variable domain (outside the CDR3, taken from reference TRBV7-2 and TRBJ2-3): GAGVSQSPSNKVTEKGKDVELRCDPISGHTALYWYRQSLGQGLEFLIYFQGNSAPDKSGLPSDRFSAERTGGSVSTLTIQRTQQEDSAVYLCASSLAGQISTDTQYFGPGTRLTVL.

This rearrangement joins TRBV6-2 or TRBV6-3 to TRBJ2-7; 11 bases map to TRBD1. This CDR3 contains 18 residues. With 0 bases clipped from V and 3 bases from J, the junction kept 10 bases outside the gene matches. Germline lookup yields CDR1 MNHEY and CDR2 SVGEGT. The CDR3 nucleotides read TGTGCCAGCAGTTACTCCAGTACCTGGGACAGGGGGGACTACGAGCAGTACTTC. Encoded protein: CASSYSSTWDRGDYEQYF.

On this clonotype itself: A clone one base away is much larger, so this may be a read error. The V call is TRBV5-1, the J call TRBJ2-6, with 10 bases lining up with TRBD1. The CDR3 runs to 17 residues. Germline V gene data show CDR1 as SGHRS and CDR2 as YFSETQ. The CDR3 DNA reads TGCGCCAGCAGCGCGGAGCTACAGGGGACAGGGGCCAACGTCCCGACTTTC. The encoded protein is CASSAELQGTGANVPTF.

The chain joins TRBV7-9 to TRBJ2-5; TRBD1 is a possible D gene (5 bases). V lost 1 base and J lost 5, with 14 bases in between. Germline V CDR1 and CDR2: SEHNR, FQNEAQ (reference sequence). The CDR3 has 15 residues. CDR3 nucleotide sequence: TGTGCCAGCAGCTTAGGCAGGGTATCGCAGGAGACCCAGTACTTC. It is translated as CASSLGRVSQETQYF. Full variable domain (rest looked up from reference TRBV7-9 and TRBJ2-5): DTGVSQNPRHKITKRGQNVTFRCDPISEHNRLYWYRQTLGQGPEFLTYFQNEAQLEKSRLLSDRFSAERPKGSFSTLEIQRTEQGDSAMYLCASSLGRVSQETQYFGPGTRLLVL.

The CDR3 loop is CASSLAGGSGNQPQHF. The CDR3 DNA follows: TGTGCCAGCAGCCTCGCTGGGGGCTCGGGCAATCAGCCCCAGCATTTT. This chain uses TRBV7-8 with TRBJ1-5; tentative D call: TRBD1 (6 bases). The CDR3 runs 16 residues. Germline CDR1 and CDR2: SGHVS and FQNEAQ. V was clipped by 5 bases and J by 2 bases, with 16 bases between them. The full variable domain, with the rest looked up from reference TRBV7-8 and TRBJ1-5, is GAGVSQSPRYKVAKRGQDVALRCDPISGHVSLFWYQQALGQGPEFLTYFQNEAQLDKSGLPSDRFFAERPEGSVSTLKIQRTQQEDSAVYLCASSLAGGSGNQPQHFGDGTRLSIL.

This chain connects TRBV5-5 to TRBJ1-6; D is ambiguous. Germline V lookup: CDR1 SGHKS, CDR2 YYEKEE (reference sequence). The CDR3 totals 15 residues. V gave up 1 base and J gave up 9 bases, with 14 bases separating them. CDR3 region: CASSLFTVEGSPLHF. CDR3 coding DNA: TGTGCCAGCAGCTTGTTTACGGTAGAGGGTTCACCCCTCCACTTT.

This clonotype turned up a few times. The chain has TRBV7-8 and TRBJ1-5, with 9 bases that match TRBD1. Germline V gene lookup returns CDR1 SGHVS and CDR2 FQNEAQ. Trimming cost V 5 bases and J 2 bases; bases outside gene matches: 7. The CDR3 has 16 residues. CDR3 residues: CASSPHWDRGNQPQHF. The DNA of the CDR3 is TGTGCCAGCAGCCCCCATTGGGACAGGGGCAATCAGCCCCAGCATTTT. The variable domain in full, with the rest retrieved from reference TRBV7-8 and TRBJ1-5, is GAGVSQSPRYKVAKRGQDVALRCDPISGHVSLFWYQQALGQGPEFLTYFQNEAQLDKSGLPSDRFFAERPEGSVSTLKIQRTQQEDSAVYLCASSPHWDRGNQPQHFGDGTRLSIL.

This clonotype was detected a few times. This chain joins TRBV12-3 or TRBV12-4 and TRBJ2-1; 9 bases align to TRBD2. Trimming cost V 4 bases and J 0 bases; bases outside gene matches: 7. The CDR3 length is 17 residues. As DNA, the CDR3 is TGTGCCAGCAGTTCCACCTTAGCGGGGGTCTCCTACAATGAGCAGTTCTTC. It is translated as CASSSTLAGVSYNEQFF.

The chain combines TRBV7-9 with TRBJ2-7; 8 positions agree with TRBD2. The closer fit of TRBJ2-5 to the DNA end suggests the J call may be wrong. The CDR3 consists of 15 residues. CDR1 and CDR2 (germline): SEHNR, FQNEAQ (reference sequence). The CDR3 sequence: CASSLAGLVGETQYF. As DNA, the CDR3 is TGTGCCAGCAGCTTAGCGGGACTAGTTGGGGAGACCCAGTACTTC.

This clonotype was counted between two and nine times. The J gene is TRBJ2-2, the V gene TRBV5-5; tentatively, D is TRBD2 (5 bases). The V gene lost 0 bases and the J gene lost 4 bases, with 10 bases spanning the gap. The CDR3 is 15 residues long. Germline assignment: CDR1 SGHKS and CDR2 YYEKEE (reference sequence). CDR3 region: CASSLGRAPTGELFF. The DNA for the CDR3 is TGTGCCAGCAGCTTGGGGCGGGCACCCACCGGGGAGCTGTTTTTT.

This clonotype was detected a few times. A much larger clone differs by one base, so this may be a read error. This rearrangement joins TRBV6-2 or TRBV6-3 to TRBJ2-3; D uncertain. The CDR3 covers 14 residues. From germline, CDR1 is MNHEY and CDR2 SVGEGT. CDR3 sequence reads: CAGSYEVRTDTQYF. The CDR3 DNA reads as TGTGCCGGCAGTTACGAAGTTCGCACAGATACGCAGTATTTT.

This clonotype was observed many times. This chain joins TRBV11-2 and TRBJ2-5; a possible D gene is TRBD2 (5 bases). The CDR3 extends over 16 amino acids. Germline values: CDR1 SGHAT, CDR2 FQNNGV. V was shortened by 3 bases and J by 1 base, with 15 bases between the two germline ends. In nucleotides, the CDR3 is TGTGCCAGCAGCTTCACCATCGGTGGGAGCCAAGAGACCCAGTACTTC. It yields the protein CASSFTIGGSQETQYF.

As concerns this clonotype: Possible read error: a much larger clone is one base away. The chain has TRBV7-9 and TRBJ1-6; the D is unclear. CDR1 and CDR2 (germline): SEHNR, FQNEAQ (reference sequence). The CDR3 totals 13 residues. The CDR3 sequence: CANSSDTLSPLHF. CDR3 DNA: TGTGCCAACAGCTCAGACACCCTTTCACCCCTCCACTTT.

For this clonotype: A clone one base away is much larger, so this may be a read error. CDR3 loop: CASSQANQGAHKQYF. The CDR3 bases are TGTGCCAGCAGCCAAGCGAATCAGGGCGCCCACAAGCAGTACTTC. The V gene is TRBV3-1, the J gene TRBJ2-7; tentatively, D is TRBD1 (5 bases). Trimming shortened V by 1 base and J by 8 bases, and 18 bases separated the two germline ends. This CDR3 is built from 15 residues. CDR1 is LGHDT and CDR2 is YNNKEL in the germline V gene (reference sequence).

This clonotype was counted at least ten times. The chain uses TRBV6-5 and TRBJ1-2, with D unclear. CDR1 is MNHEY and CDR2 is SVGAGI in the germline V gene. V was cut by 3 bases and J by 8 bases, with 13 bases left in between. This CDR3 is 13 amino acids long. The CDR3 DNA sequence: TGTGCCAGCAGTTATATTGGGAGGGCCGGCTACACCTTC. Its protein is CASSYIGRAGYTF.

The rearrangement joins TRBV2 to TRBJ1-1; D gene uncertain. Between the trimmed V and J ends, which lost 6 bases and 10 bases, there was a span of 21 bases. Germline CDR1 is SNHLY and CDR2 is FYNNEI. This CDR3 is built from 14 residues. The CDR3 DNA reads TGTGCCAGCAGGGAACCTGGCTGGACCACAAGAGCTTTCTTT. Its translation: CASREPGWTTRAFF.

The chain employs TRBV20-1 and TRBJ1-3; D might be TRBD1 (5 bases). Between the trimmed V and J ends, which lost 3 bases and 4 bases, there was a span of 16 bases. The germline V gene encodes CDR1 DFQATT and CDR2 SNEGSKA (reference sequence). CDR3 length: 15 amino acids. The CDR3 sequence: CSARGTRGSGNTIYF. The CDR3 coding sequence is TGCAGTGCTAGGGGGACCCGGGGATCAGGAAACACCATATATTTT.

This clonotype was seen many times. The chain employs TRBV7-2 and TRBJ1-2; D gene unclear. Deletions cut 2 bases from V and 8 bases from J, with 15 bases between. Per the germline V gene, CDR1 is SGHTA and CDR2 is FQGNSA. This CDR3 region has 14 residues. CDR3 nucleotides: TGTGCCAGCAGCTTAAGGGATAGGGCCTCCGGCTACACCTTC. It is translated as CASSLRDRASGYTF.

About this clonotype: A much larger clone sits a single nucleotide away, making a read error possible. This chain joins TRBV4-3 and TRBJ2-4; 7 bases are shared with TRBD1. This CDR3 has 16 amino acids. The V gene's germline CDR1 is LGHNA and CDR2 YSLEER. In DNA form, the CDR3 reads TGCGCCAGCAGCCAAGAAACAGGGGTTTCCAAAAACGTTCAGTACTTC. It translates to CASSQETGVSKNVQYF.

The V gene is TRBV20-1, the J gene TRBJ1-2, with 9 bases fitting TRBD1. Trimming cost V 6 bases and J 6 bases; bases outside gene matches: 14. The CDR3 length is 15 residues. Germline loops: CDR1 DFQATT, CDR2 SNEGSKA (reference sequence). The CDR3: CSAGGGGQGFDGYTF. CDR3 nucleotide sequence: TGCAGTGCAGGGGGCGGGGGACAGGGTTTCGATGGCTACACCTTC.

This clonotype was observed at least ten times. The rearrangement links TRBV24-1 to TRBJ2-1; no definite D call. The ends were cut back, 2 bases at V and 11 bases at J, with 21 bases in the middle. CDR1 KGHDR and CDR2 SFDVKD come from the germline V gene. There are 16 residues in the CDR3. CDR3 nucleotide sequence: TGTGCCACCAGTGATTCTGCGGACCCCTTCGAAGGCAAGCAGTTCTTC. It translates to CATSDSADPFEGKQFF.

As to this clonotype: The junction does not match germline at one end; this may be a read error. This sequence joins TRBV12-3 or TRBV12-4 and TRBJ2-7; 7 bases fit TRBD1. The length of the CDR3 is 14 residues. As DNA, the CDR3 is TGTGCCAGCAGTTTACTAGGGACAGCAAATCAGCAGGACTTC. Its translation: CASSLLGTANQQDF.

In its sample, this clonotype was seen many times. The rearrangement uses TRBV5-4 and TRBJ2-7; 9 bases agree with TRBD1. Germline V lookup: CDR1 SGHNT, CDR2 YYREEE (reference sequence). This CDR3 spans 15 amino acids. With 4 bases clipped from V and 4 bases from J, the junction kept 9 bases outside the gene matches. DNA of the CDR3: TGTGCCAGCAGCACCGGACAGGGGCGCGTGTACGAGCAGTACTTC. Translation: CASSTGQGRVYEQYF.

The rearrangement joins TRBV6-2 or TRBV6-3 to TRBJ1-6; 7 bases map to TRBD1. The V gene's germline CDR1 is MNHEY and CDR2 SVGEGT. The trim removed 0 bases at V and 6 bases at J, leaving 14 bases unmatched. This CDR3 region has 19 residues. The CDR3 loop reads CASSYSGALPGQLNSPLHF. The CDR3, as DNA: TGTGCCAGCAGTTACTCGGGCGCCCTGCCGGGACAGCTTAATTCACCCCTCCACTTT.

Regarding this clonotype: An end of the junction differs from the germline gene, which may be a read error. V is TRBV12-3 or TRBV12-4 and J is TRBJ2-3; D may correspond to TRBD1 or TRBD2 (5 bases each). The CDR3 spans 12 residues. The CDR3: CASSWGPDMQYF. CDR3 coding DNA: TGTGCCAGCAGTTGGGGACCAGATATGCAGTATTTT.

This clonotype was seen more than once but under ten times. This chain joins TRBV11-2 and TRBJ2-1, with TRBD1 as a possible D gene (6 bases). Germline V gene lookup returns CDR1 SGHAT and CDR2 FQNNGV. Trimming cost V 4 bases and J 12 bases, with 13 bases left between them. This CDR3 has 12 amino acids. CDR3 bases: TGTGCCAGCAGCTGGGACATCTGGCGGCAGTTCTTC. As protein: CASSWDIWRQFF.

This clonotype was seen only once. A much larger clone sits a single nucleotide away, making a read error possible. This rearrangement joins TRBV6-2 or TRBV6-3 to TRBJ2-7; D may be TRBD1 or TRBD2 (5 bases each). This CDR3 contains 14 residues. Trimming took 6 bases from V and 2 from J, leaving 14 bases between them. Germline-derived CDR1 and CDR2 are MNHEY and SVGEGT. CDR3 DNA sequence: TGTGCCAGCAGGGATCGGGGCTTAACCTACGAGCAGTACTTC. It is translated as CASRDRGLTYEQYF.

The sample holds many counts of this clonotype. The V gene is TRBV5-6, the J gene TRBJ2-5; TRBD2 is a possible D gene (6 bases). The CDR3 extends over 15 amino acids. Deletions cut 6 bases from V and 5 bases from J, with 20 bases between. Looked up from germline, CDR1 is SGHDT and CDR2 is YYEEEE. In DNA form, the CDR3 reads TGTGCCAGCATGCCCCCCCAGGGAGGTTATGAGACCCAGTACTTC. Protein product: CASMPPQGGYETQYF.

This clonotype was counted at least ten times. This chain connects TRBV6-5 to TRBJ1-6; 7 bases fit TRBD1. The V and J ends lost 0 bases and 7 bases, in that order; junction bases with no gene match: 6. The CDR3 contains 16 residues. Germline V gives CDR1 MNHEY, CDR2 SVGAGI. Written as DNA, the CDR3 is TGTGCCAGCAGTTACTCGTTATCGACAGGGAATTCACCCCTCCACTTT. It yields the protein CASSYSLSTGNSPLHF.